These 8 T cell receptor beta chains were sequenced from one sample in a study of technical replicates of blood from a handful of donors (dated by TCRdb to between 2016 and 2019). The library was made by the immunoSEQ multiplex PCR assay. TCRdb retrieved this table from immuneACCESS and kept in-frame rearrangements only. Not all clones are present; in checked studies, unresolved V genes account for under half, and no reason is known for the remainder. The sample profile shows approximately 70,000 clones; nearly 97% of them were found once. The ten largest account for around 0.24% of the sample. Sequences were obtained from T cells isolated from PBMCs. The receptors were sampled from a human donor in good health.

This clone has just one count. The chain uses TRBV7-9 and TRBJ1-1; D remains ambiguous. The CDR3 sequence is 15 residues long. The germline V gene has CDR1 SEHNR and CDR2 FQNEAQ (reference sequence). Trimming left V 3 bases short and J 3 bases short, with 14 bases between. The CDR3 spells CASSLEGSRHTEAFF. CDR3 nucleotides: TGTGCCAGCAGCTTGGAGGGATCACGACACACTGAAGCTTTCTTT.

This chain connects TRBV12-1 to TRBJ1-5. TRBV12-1 is marked as a pseudogene. This CDR3 region has 14 residues. The CDR3 protein is CASSFKGGNQPQHF. For the CDR3, the DNA is TGTGCCAGCAGCTTTAAGGGGGGGAATCAGCCCCAGCATTTT.

The V call is TRBV27, the J call TRBJ2-1, with 8 bases identical to TRBD2. The ends lost 7 bases at V and 6 bases at J; junction bases unmatched: 11. The CDR3 loop spans 15 amino acids. Germline lookup yields CDR1 MNHEY and CDR2 SMNVEV (reference sequence). In nucleotides, the CDR3 is TGTGCCAGCATCCCCATAAGCGGGAGTCTCAATGAGCAGTTCTTC. Translating it yields CASIPISGSLNEQFF.

The gene calls are TRBV7-9 and TRBJ2-5; 7 positions agree with TRBD2. Germline-derived CDR1 and CDR2 are SEHNR and FQNEAQ (reference sequence). After removal of 2 bases from V and 2 bases from J, the junction contained 5 bases not matched to a gene. The CDR3 extends over 15 amino acids. In DNA form, the CDR3 reads TGTGCCAGCAGCTTAAGCGGGGAAATACAAGAGACCCAGTACTTC. Amino acid sequence: CASSLSGEIQETQYF.

The V call is TRBV14, the J call TRBJ2-2; maybe TRBD1 (5 bases). CDR3 size: 16 residues. Germline V CDR1 and CDR2: SGHDN, FVKESK. V dropped 3 bases and J dropped 2 bases, with 13 bases sitting between them. CDR3: CASSHSLTDNTGELFF. Here the CDR3 DNA reads TGTGCCAGCAGCCACTCTTTGACAGATAACACCGGGGAGCTGTTTTTT.

The chain combines TRBV7-9 with TRBJ2-1; 7 positions agree with TRBD1. V trimming: 4 bases; J trimming: 0 bases; junction bases outside the gene matches: 6. This CDR3 has 16 residues. In germline, CDR1 is SEHNR, CDR2 FQNEAQ (reference sequence). CDR3 sequence (DNA): TGTGCCAGCAGCTCTGAGACAGGGAGCTCCTACAATGAGCAGTTCTTC. Protein product: CASSSETGSSYNEQFF. Supplemented by reference TRBV7-9 and TRBJ2-1, the full variable domain reads DTGVSQNPRHKITKRGQNVTFRCDPISEHNRLYWYRQTLGQGPEFLTYFQNEAQLEKSRLLSDRFSAERPKGSFSTLEIQRTEQGDSAMYLCASSSETGSSYNEQFFGPGTRLTVL.

The chain recombines TRBV27 with TRBJ2-1, with 14 bases identical to TRBD2. Germline trimming cut 6 bases from V and 3 bases from J; bases unmatched to any gene: 7. CDR3 size: 17 residues. The V gene's germline CDR1 is MNHEY and CDR2 SMNVEV (reference sequence). This chain's CDR3 is CASRISGLAGGYNEQFF. As DNA, the CDR3 is TGTGCCAGCAGGATATCCGGACTAGCGGGAGGCTACAATGAGCAGTTCTTC.

The CDR3 is CASSSTLDNGETQYF. The CDR3 region has the DNA TGTGCCAGCAGCTCAACGCTAGATAACGGAGAGACCCAGTACTTC. This chain connects TRBV11-3 to TRBJ2-5; D unclear. CDR3 size: 15 residues. The V gene lost 4 bases and the J gene lost 4 bases, with 16 bases spanning the gap. Per the germline V gene, CDR1 is SGHNT and CDR2 is YENEEA.